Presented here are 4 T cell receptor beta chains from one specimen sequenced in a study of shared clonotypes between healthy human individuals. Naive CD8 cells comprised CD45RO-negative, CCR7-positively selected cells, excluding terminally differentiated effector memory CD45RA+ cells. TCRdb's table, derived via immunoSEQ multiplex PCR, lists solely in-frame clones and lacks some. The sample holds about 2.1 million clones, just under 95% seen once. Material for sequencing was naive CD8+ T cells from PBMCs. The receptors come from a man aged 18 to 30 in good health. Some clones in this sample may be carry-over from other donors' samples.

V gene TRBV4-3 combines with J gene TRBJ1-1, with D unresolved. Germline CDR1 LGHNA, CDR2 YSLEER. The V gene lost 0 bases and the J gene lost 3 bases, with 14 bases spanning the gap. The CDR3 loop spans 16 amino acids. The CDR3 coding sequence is TGCGCCAGCAGCCAAGATAGAGGCCCACCGGACACTGAAGCTTTCTTT. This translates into CASSQDRGPPDTEAFF.

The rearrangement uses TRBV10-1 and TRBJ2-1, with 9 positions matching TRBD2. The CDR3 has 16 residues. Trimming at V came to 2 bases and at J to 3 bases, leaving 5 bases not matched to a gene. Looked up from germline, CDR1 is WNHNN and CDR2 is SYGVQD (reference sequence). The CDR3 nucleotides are TGCGCCAGCAGTGAGATTAGTAGCGGGAGCTACAATGAGCAGTTCTTC. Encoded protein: CASSEISSGSYNEQFF.

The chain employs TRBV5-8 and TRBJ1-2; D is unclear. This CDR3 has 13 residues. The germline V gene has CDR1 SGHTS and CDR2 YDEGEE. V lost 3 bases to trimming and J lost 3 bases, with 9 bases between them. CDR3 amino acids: CASSSDSHYGYTF. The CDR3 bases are TGTGCCAGCAGCTCGGACTCGCACTATGGCTACACCTTC.

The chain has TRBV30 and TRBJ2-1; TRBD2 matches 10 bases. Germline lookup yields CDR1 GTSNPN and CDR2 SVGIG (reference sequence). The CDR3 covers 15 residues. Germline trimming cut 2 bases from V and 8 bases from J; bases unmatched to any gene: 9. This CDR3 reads CAWSLLAGAWDEQFF. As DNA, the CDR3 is TGTGCCTGGAGTCTTCTAGCGGGAGCGTGGGATGAGCAGTTCTTC.